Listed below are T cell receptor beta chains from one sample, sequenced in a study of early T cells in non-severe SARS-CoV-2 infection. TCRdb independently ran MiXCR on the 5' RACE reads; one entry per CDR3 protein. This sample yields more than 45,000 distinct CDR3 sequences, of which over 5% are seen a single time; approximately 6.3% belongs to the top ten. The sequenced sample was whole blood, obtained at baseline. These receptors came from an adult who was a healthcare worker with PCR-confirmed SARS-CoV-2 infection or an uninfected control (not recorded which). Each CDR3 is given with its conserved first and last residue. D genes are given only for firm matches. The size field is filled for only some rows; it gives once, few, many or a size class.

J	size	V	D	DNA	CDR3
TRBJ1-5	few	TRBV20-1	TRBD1	TGCAGTGCTAGAGAGCAACCCGGGACAGACAATCAGCCCCAGCATTTT	CSAREQPGTDNQPQHF
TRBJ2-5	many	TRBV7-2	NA	TGTGCCAGCAGATCCCCCGGGGCAGGGGAGACCCAGTACTTC	CASRSPGAGETQYF
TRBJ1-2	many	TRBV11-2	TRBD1	TGTGCCAGCAGCTCATCGGACAGGCTGCGGGGCTACACCTTC	CASSSSDRLRGYTF
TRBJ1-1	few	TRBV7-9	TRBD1	TGTGCCAGCAGCTTAGAGGGACAGGGGACGGCTTTCTTT	CASSLEGQGTAFF
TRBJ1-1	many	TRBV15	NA	TGTGCCACCAAAAAAGGAGACAGGCAAGAGGCTGAAGCTTTCTTT	CATKKGDRQEAEAFF
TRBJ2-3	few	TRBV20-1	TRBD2	TGCAGTGAGGCTAGCGGGACTGGCGCAGATACGCAGTATTTT	CSEASGTGADTQYF
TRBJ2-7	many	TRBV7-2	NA	TGTGCCAGCAGCTTAGATAGAAATCGGGGAGGCGAGCAGTACTTC	CASSLDRNRGGEQYF
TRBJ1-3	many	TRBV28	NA	TGTGCCAGCAGTTTGGGCAGGGCCGGAAACACCATATATTTT	CASSLGRAGNTIYF
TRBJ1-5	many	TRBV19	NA	TGTGCCTGCTCAGGAACCCCCAATCAGCCCCAGCATTTT	CACSGTPNQPQHF
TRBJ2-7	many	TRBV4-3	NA	TGCGCCAGCAGCCAAGATTCGGTCTCCTTTACCTACGAGCAGTACTTC	CASSQDSVSFTYEQYF
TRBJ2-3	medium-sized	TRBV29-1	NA	TGCAGCGTTGGAACTGATACGCAGTATTTT	CSVGTDTQYF
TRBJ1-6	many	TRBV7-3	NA	TGTGCCAGCAGCACCGGGACACCAAATTCACCCCTCCACTTT	CASSTGTPNSPLHF
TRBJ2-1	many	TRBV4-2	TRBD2	TGTGCCAGCAGCCTAAGAGTGGCTAGCGGGAGGGCCCTCGGGGGTGAGCAGTTCTTC	CASSLRVASGRALGGEQFF
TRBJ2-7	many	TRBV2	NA	TGTGCCAGCAAGGGCCGCCCAAGCTCCTACGAGCAGTACTTC	CASKGRPSSYEQYF
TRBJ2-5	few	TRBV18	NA	TGTGCCAGCTCACCGGTGCAAGAGACCCAGTACTTC	CASSPVQETQYF
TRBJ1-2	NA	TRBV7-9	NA	TGTGCCAGCACCATCCCCAGGGCAGGGTTTGAGGGCTACACCTTC	CASTIPRAGFEGYTF
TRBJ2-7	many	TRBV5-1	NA	TGCGCCAGCAGAGGGCCAAGTTCCTACGAGCAGTACTTC	CASRGPSSYEQYF
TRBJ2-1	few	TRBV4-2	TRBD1	TGTGCCAGCAGCCAAGATCTTGGGGACAGTCGCAATGAGCAGTTCTTC	CASSQDLGDSRNEQFF
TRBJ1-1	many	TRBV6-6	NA	TGTGCCAGCAGTTCCAGGGGCATCACTGAAGCTTTCTTT	CASSSRGITEAFF
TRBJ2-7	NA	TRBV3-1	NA	TGTGCCAGCAGCCAAGAGAACGAGCAGTACTTC	CASSQENEQYF
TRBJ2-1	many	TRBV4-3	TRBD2	TGCGCCAGCAGCCAAGATGGACTAGCGGGAGCTGAGCAGTTCTTC	CASSQDGLAGAEQFF
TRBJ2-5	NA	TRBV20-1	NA	TGCAGTGCTAGAGATCCCCCAGGCCACGAGACCCAGTACTTC	CSARDPPGHETQYF
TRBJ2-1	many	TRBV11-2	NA	TGTGCCAGCAGCTTAGAGGGGCGGAGCGGCGATGAGCAGTTCTTC	CASSLEGRSGDEQFF
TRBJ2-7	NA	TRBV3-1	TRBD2	TGTGCCAGTTCCGGGACTAGCCACTCCGAGCAGTACTTC	CASSGTSHSEQYF
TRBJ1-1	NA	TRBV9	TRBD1	TGTGCCAGCAGCTCTCGACAGGGTGAAGCTTTCTTT	CASSSRQGEAFF
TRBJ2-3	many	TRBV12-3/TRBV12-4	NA	TGTGCCAGCAGTTTAGCGTCAGCCTCATCGACGCAGTATTTT	CASSLASASSTQYF
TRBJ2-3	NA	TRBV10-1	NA	TGCGCCAGCAGTCCCAACACAGATACGCAGTATTTT	CASSPNTDTQYF
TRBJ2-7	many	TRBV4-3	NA	TGCGCCAGCAGCCAAGATCTTGAGCGGAGATACGAGCAGTACTTC	CASSQDLERRYEQYF
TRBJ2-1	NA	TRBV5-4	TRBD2	TGTGCCAGCAGCCCGGGACTAGCGGGAGGGACTGAGCAGTTCTTC	CASSPGLAGGTEQFF
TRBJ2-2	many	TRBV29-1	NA	TGCAGCGTTGGCACTGGATCCACCGGGGAGCTGTTTTTT	CSVGTGSTGELFF
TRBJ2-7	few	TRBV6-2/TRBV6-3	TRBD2	TGTGCCAGCAGTTACTGGACTAGTGCGGTGAACGAGCAGTACTTC	CASSYWTSAVNEQYF
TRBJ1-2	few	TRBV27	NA	TGTGCCAGCCGTCGCGGGATTGATGGCTACACCTTC	CASRRGIDGYTF
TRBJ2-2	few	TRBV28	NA	TGTGCCAGCAAAAGACCCACCGGGGAGCTGTTTTTT	CASKRPTGELFF
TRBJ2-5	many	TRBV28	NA	TGTGCCAGCAGACAGCTAAGCCAAGAGACCCAGTACTTC	CASRQLSQETQYF
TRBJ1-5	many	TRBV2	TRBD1	TGTGCCGGAGGTCGAGGGGGCGCAAGCAATCAGCCCCAGCATTTT	CAGGRGGASNQPQHF
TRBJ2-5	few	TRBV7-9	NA	TGTGCCAGCAGCAGAGAAGACCGCCAAGAGACCCAGTACTTC	CASSREDRQETQYF
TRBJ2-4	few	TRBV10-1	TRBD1	TGCGCCAGCAGCGGACAGGACCGGCCCAAAAACATTCAGTACTTC	CASSGQDRPKNIQYF
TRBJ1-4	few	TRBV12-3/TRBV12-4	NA	TGTGCCAGCAGTTTAAGGCAGGGGAATGAAAAACTGTTTTTT	CASSLRQGNEKLFF
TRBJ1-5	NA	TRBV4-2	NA	TGTGCCAGCAGCCAGGGGCGGGACGGCCAGCCCCAGCATTTT	CASSQGRDGQPQHF
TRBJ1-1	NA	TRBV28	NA	TGTGCCAGCAGTTTGGGCAGGGCCACTGAAGCTTTCTTT	CASSLGRATEAFF
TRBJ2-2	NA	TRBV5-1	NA	TGCGCCAGCAGCTTGTCGGGTAAACCGAACACCGGGGAGCTGTTTTTT	CASSLSGKPNTGELFF
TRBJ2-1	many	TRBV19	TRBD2	TGTGCCAGTAGTCCTGGGACTAGCGGGACCTACAATGAGCAGTTCTTC	CASSPGTSGTYNEQFF
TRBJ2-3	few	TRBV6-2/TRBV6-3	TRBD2	TGTGCCAGCAGTTACCCCATACTAGCGGGAGTAACGAATACGCAGTATTTT	CASSYPILAGVTNTQYF
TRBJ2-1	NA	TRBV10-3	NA	TGTGCCATCACCAACGGGGGAAATGAGCAGTTCTTC	CAITNGGNEQFF
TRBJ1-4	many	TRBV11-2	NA	TGTGCCAGCAGCTTAGGGGCAGGGACCGCTAATGAAAAACTGTTTTTT	CASSLGAGTANEKLFF
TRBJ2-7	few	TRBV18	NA	TGTGCCGGATCACAGGAATCGTGGGAGCAGTACTTC	CAGSQESWEQYF
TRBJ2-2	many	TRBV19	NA	TGTGCCAGTAGAATCCAACGGGGTGTGGCCGGGGAGCTGTTTTTT	CASRIQRGVAGELFF
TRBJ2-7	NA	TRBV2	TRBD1	TGTGCCAGCAGTGTGGGGACAGTCCTCGGCGAGCAGTACTTC	CASSVGTVLGEQYF
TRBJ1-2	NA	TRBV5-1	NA	TGCGCCAGCAGCTTGGAGGGATCTAACTATGGCTACACCTTC	CASSLEGSNYGYTF